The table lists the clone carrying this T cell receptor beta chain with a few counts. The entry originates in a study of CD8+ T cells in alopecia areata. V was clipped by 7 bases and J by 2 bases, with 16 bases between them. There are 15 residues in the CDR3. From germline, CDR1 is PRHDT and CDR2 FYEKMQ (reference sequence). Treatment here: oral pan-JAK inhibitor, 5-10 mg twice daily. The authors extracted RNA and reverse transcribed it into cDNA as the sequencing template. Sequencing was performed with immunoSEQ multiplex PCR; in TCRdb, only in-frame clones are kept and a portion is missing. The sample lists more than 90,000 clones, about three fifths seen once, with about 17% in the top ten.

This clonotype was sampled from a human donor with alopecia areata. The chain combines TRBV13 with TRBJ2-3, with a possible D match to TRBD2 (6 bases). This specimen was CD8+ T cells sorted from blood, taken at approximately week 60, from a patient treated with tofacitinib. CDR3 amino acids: CASTPPSGDTDTQYF. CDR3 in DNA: TGTGCCAGCACCCCCCCCTCGGGGGACACAGATACGCAGTATTTT.